A selection of T cell receptor beta chains follows, all from one sample in a study of Ad26.COV2.S vaccination and SARS-CoV-2 variants. TCRdb's table, derived via immunoSEQ multiplex PCR, lists solely in-frame clones and lacks some. The sample contains some 390,000 clones, 75% to 90% of which appear only once. The source was peripheral blood, collected in a trial of Ad26.COV2.S vaccine versus placebo. All receptors derive from a person between 18 and 65 years old who received the Ad26.COV2.S COVID-19 vaccine or a placebo. The CDR3 runs from the conserved cysteine through the conserved F or W. A D gene is named only where the DNA matches it firmly. Some rows mark clone size as missing; the rest say once, few, many or name a class of expanded clone.

V	size	length	D	J	DNA	CDR3
TRBV7-2	few	15	TRBD2	TRBJ2-1	TGTGCCAGCAGCGAGGGGGGACTAGCCTACGTTGAGCAGTTCTTC	CASSEGGLAYVEQFF
TRBV7-6	-	14	TRBD1	TRBJ1-5	TGTGCCAGCAGCCCACAGGGGAGCAATCAGCCCCAGCATTTT	CASSPQGSNQPQHF
TRBV3-1/TRBV3-2	once	17	TRBD2	TRBJ2-1	TGTGCCAGCAGCCAAGATATAGGGACTAGGGTCGACAATGAGCAGTTCTTC	CASSQDIGTRVDNEQFF
TRBV19	-	17	TRBD1	TRBJ1-2	TGTGCCAGTAGTACCCCCGGACAGGGGGCGCGTGGCTATGGCTACACCTTC	CASSTPGQGARGYGYTF
TRBV29-1	-	15	TRBD1	TRBJ1-2	TGCAGCGCCTCAAGGGCTTCGACAGGGTCCTATGGCTACACCTTC	CSASRASTGSYGYTF
TRBV30	-	12	-	TRBJ2-5	TGTGCCTGGAGTGTGGCCGGGGAGACCCAGTACTTC	CAWSVAGETQYF
TRBV6-1	-	15	-	TRBJ1-3	TGTGCCAGCAGTGAATCAGTAGGCTCTGGAAACACCATATATTTT	CASSESVGSGNTIYF
TRBV14	-	15	-	TRBJ1-2	TGTGCCAGCAGCCAAGATGCAGCTTTTCCCTATGGCTACACCTTC	CASSQDAAFPYGYTF
TRBV18	-	16	-	TRBJ2-6	TGTGCCAGCTCACTTTCACAGTCCTCTGGGGCCAACGTCCTGACTTTC	CASSLSQSSGANVLTF
TRBV9	few	14	TRBD1	TRBJ1-6	TGTGCCAGCAGCCCGGGACAGGGAGGTTCACCCCTCCACTTT	CASSPGQGGSPLHF
TRBV15	-	19	TRBD1	TRBJ2-2	TGTGCCACCAGCAGAGATACCCCCAATTGGGGACAGGCGAGGGGGGAGCTGTTTTTT	CATSRDTPNWGQARGELFF
TRBV9	-	14	-	TRBJ2-7	TGTGCCAGCAGCGTAGGGTCTGGGTTCTACGAGCAGTACTTC	CASSVGSGFYEQYF
TRBV6-5	-	13	-	TRBJ1-1	TGTGCCAGCCATCGGCCCTCGAACACTGAAGCTTTCTTT	CASHRPSNTEAFF
TRBV11-2	-	13	-	TRBJ2-5	TGTGCCAGCAGCTTAGATGTGAGGGAGACCCAGTACTTC	CASSLDVRETQYF
TRBV19	-	15	TRBD2	TRBJ2-3	TGTGCCAGTAGTATCTCCCCAGCGGGGGCAGATACGCAGTATTTT	CASSISPAGADTQYF
TRBV12-3/TRBV12-4	-	13	-	TRBJ2-7	TGTGCCAGCAGTTTTTTGGGGTTCGGCGAGCAGTACTTC	CASSFLGFGEQYF
TRBV4-1	-	15	TRBD1	TRBJ1-6	TGCGCCAGCAGCCCCGGGACAGGGAATAAATCACCCCTCCACTTT	CASSPGTGNKSPLHF
TRBV4-1	-	13	-	TRBJ2-1	TGCGCCAGCAGCCTCGTTGATTACAATGAGCAGTTCTTC	CASSLVDYNEQFF
TRBV5-1	-	13	-	TRBJ1-1	TGCGCCAGCAGCCTGACAGGGAACACTGAAGCTTTCTTT	CASSLTGNTEAFF
TRBV19	-	17	-	TRBJ1-5	TGTGCCAGTAGCCTCGGGGCGAGGTACTCCATAGATCAGCCCCAGCATTTT	CASSLGARYSIDQPQHF
TRBV6-5	-	13	TRBD1	TRBJ1-6	TGTGCCAGCAAACAGGGGTTGGACTCACCCCTCCACTTT	CASKQGLDSPLHF
TRBV4-1	-	15	-	TRBJ1-6	TGCGCCAGCAGCCACCCGGGCCCGAGGGTGATACCCCTCCACTTT	CASSHPGPRVIPLHF
TRBV3-1/TRBV3-2	-	16	TRBD2	TRBJ2-7	TGTGCCAGCAGCCTCGGACTAGCGGGGGCCGGAGGGGAGCAGTACTTC	CASSLGLAGAGGEQYF
TRBV6-5	-	15	TRBD1	TRBJ1-3	TGTGCCAGCAGTTACTCGACAGGGGGTCTCAACACCATATATTTT	CASSYSTGGLNTIYF
TRBV3-1/TRBV3-2	once	14	TRBD2	TRBJ2-1	TGTGCCAGCAGCCAAGGTCTGGCGGGGGGGCCGAAGTTCTTC	CASSQGLAGGPKFF
TRBV11-2	-	14	-	TRBJ1-4	TGTGCCAGCAGCCCGGACTGGGAAAGGGGAAAACTGTTTTTT	CASSPDWERGKLFF
TRBV19	-	17	TRBD2	TRBJ2-3	TGTGCCAGTAGTATCCTCGCCCTAGCGGGGGGGGCAGATACGCAGTATTTT	CASSILALAGGADTQYF
TRBV7-8	once	13	TRBD1	TRBJ1-5	TGTGCCAGCAGCCGACAGGGACGTCAGCCCCAGCATTTT	CASSRQGRQPQHF
TRBV21-1	-	11	-	TRBJ1-1	TGTGCCATGGAAAGGGACACTGAAGCTTTCTTT	CAMERDTEAFF
TRBV18	-	19	-	TRBJ1-1	TGTGCCAGCTCACTTCCGCACCGGGCCACCCTCCAAGGGAGCACTGAAGCTTTCTTT	CASSLPHRATLQGSTEAFF
TRBV7-2	-	14	TRBD1	TRBJ2-5	TGTGCCAGCAGCTTGGACAGGGGGCGCGAGACCCAGTACTTC	CASSLDRGRETQYF
TRBV5-1	-	16	TRBD1	TRBJ2-2	TGCGCCAGCAGCTGGGGGACAGCACCGAACACCGGGGAGCTGTTTTTT	CASSWGTAPNTGELFF
TRBV5-6	-	16	-	TRBJ1-4	TGTGCCAGCAGCTTGATCCGGGGGACGACTAATGAAAAACTGTTTTTT	CASSLIRGTTNEKLFF
TRBV25-1	-	10	-	TRBJ1-1	TGTGCCAGCAGTGACTCTAGAGCTTTCTTT	CASSDSRAFF
TRBV27	-	15	-	TRBJ2-2	TGTGCCAGCAGTTTAGTTTCTAATCCCACCGGGGAGCTGTTTTTT	CASSLVSNPTGELFF
TRBV4-1	-	15	TRBD2	TRBJ2-7	TGCGCCAGCAGCCAAGGGACGGGGGGGGAGGACGAGCAGTACTTC	CASSQGTGGEDEQYF
TRBV12-3/TRBV12-4	-	12	-	TRBJ2-1	TGTGCCAGCAGTTCCTACATCGGAGAGCAGTTCTTC	CASSSYIGEQFF
TRBV5-6	-	14	-	TRBJ2-3	TGTGCCAGCAGTAGGTGGGTCGACGCAGATACGCAGTATTTT	CASSRWVDADTQYF
TRBV18	-	16	-	TRBJ2-2	TGTGCCAGCTCACCACCAGTCAGGGGAGACACCGGGGAGCTGTTTTTT	CASSPPVRGDTGELFF
TRBV27	-	13	-	TRBJ2-5	TGTGCCAGCAGTTTTTCGGCTCAAGAGACCCAGTACTTC	CASSFSAQETQYF
TRBV19	-	14	-	TRBJ1-6	TGTGCCAGTAGCCAACAGGGTTCTGGTTCACCCCTCCACTTT	CASSQQGSGSPLHF
TRBV9	-	14	TRBD1	TRBJ2-7	TGTGCCAGCAGCCCCGGGGACAGGTACTACGAGCAGTACTTC	CASSPGDRYYEQYF
TRBV12-5	-	13	-	TRBJ2-2	TGTGCTAGTGGTTTAAGTCCCTTCGGGGAGCTGTTTTTT	CASGLSPFGELFF
TRBV2	-	12	-	TRBJ2-4	TGTGCCAGCAGTGAGGGACATGACATTCAGTACTTC	CASSEGHDIQYF
TRBV6-2/TRBV6-3	-	12	-	TRBJ1-1	TGTGCCAGCAGTTCCGTGAACACTGAAGCTTTCTTT	CASSSVNTEAFF
TRBV28	-	14	-	TRBJ2-7	TGTGCCAGCAGACCCGCGGGCCTTACCTACGAGCAGTACTTC	CASRPAGLTYEQYF
TRBV27	-	13	-	TRBJ1-6	TGTGCAGCATCCGGCTCCTATAATTCACCCCTCCACTTT	CAASGSYNSPLHF
TRBV28	once	15	TRBD2	TRBJ2-3	TGTGCCAGCAGTTTGGATAGCGGGGGCACAGATACGCAGTATTTT	CASSLDSGGTDTQYF
TRBV18	-	14	-	TRBJ2-7	TGTGCCAGCTCGGGCCTGGGGGTTACCTACGAGCAGTACTTC	CASSGLGVTYEQYF
TRBV6-5	-	13	-	TRBJ1-2	TGTGCCAGCAGTTCCAGGGGCTCCGATGGCTACACCTTC	CASSSRGSDGYTF
TRBV5-1	-	13	TRBD1	TRBJ1-1	TGCGCCAGCAGCTGGGCAGGGGGCACTGAAGCTTTCTTT	CASSWAGGTEAFF
TRBV30	few	12	-	TRBJ2-1	TGTGCCTGGAGTGTACAGGGAAATGAGCAGTTCTTC	CAWSVQGNEQFF
TRBV2	-	12	-	TRBJ1-1	TGTGCCAGCACCTATTCGAACACTGAAGCTTTCTTT	CASTYSNTEAFF
TRBV5-4	-	13	-	TRBJ2-7	TGTGCCAGCAGCTACGGATCAACCTACGAGCAGTACTTC	CASSYGSTYEQYF
TRBV2	-	15	TRBD1	TRBJ1-6	TGTGCCAGCAGGGGAGGACAGGGCCTCAGGTCACCCCTCCACTTT	CASRGGQGLRSPLHF
TRBV7-2	once	17	-	TRBJ1-1	TGTGCCAGCAGCCAGGCGCGGGTAGTAGAGGGGGGCACTGAAGCTTTCTTT	CASSQARVVEGGTEAFF
TRBV4-1	-	21	TRBD2	TRBJ2-1	TGCGCCAGCAGCCAACCACCTGCCGGGACTAGCGGGGGGCGGGACCAGGCTGAGCAGTTCTTC	CASSQPPAGTSGGRDQAEQFF
TRBV3-1/TRBV3-2	few	15	-	TRBJ1-3	TGTGCCAGCAGCCAAGATCCCGCGAGCGGAAACACCATATATTTT	CASSQDPASGNTIYF
TRBV3-1/TRBV3-2	-	13	-	TRBJ2-3	TGTGCCAGCACCCCTATGGGTACAGATACGCAGTATTTT	CASTPMGTDTQYF
TRBV5-6	-	18	TRBD2	TRBJ2-2	TGTGCCAGCAGCACGAGACTAGCGGGGGCTATGAACACCGGGGAGCTGTTTTTT	CASSTRLAGAMNTGELFF